This paragraph reports one T cell receptor (beta chain). Its specificity is not known. The Oncomine TCR Beta short-read assay sequenced DNA from cultured CD4+ T cells. TCRdb used MiXCR to reprocess the PCR reads, holding one entry per CDR3 protein. The sample shows more than 15,000 distinct CDR3 sequences, approximately 68% of them seen only once. Trimming shortened V by 1 base and J by 8 bases, and 11 bases separated the two germline ends. The CDR3 is made up of 13 amino acids. Germline-derived CDR1 and CDR2 are SGHVS and FNYEAQ. Sample treatment: approximately 11-day PBMC culture with coronavirus spike peptide pools or control peptides (ViraFEST assay). Peptide pools at approximately 10 ug/ml, together with roughly 9.1 IU/ml IL-2, were added to cultures of about 2 million PBMCs per well. This record comes from a study of vaccination and CD4 T cells after COVID-19. Study overall: Collection of post-vaccine samples followed dose two by a median around 72 days, spanning a range of 14 to 241. The cells were exposed to overlapping spike peptides originating from SARS-CoV-2, HCoV-NL63, HCoV-OC43 and HCoV-229E for stimulation.

Study-wide points: A nonsignificant rise from roughly 22 to 38 was seen in the median number of SARS-CoV-2-reactive clonotypes.

The sequence derives from a human donor who had recovered from COVID-19. The gene calls are TRBV7-6 and TRBJ1-2; D gene unclear. The specimen sequenced was CD4+ T cells from blood, cultured in vitro. CDR3 DNA sequence: TGTGCCAGCAGCTTAGGTTCCGCGGGGGGCTACACCTTC. Translating it yields CASSLGSAGGYTF.